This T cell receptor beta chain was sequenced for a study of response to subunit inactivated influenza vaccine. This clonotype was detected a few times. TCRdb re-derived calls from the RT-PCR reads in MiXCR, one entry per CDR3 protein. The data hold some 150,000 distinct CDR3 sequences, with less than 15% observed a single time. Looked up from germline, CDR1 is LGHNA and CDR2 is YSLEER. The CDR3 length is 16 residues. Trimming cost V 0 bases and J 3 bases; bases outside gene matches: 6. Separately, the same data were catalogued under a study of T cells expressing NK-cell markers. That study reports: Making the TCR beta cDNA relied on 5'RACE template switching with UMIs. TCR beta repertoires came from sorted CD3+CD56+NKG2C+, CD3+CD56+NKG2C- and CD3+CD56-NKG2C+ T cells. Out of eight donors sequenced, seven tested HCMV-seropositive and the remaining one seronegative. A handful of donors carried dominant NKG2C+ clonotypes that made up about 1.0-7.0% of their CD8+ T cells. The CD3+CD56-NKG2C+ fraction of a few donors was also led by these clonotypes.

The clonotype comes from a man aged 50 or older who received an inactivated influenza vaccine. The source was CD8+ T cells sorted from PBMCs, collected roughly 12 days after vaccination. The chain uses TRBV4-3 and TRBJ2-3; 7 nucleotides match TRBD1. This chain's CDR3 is CASSQEGGSWTDTQYF. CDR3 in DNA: TGCGCCAGCAGCCAAGAAGGGGGCTCGTGGACAGATACGCAGTATTTT.